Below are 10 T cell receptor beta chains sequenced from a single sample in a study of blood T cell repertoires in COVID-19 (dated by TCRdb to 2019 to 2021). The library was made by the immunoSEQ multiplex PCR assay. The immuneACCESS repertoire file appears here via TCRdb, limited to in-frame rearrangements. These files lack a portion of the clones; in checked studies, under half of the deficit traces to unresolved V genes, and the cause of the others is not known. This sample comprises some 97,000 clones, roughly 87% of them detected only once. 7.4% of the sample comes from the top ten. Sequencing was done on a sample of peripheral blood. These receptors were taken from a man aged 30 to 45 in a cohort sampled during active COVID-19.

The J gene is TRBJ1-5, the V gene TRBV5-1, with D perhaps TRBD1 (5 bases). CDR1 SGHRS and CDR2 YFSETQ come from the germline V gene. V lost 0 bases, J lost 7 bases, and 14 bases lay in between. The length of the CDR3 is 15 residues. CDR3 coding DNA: TGCGCCAGCAGCTTGGTAGCAGGGAAGGGACAGCCCCAGCATTTT. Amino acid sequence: CASSLVAGKGQPQHF.

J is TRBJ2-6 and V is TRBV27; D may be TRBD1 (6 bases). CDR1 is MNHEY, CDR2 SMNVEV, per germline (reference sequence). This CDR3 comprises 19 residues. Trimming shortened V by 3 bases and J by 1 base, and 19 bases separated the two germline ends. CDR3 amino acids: CASSLLPGTQLSGANVLTF. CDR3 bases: TGTGCCAGCAGTTTGCTTCCCGGGACACAGTTATCTGGGGCCAACGTCCTGACTTTC.

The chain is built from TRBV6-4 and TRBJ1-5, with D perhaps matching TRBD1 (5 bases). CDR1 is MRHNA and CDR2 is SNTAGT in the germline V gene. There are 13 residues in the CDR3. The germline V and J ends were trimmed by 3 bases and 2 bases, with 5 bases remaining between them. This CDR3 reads CASSETGNQPQHF. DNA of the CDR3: TGTGCCAGCAGTGAGACAGGCAATCAGCCCCAGCATTTT.

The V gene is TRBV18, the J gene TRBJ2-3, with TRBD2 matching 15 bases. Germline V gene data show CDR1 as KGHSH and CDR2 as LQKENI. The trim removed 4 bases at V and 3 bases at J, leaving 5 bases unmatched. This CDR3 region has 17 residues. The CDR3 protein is CASSLLGLAGGTDTQYF. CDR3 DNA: TGTGCCAGCTCACTCCTCGGACTAGCGGGGGGGACAGATACGCAGTATTTT.

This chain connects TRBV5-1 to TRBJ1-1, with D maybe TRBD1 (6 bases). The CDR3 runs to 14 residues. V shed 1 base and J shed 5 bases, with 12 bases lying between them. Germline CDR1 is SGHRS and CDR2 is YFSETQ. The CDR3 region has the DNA TGCGCCAGCAGCTTGAGGGGGGGCTGGACTGAAGCTTTCTTT. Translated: CASSLRGGWTEAFF.

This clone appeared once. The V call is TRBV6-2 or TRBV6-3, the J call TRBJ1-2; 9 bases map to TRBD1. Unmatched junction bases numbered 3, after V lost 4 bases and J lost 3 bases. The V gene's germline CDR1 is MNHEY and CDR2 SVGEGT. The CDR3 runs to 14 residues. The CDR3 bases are TGTGCCAGCAGTTTCCGGGACAGGGACTATGGCTACACCTTC. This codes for CASSFRDRDYGYTF.

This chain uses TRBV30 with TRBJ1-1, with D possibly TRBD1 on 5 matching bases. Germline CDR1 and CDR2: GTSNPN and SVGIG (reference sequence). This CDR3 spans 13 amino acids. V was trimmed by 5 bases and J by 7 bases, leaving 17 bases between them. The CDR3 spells CAWETTASGEAFF. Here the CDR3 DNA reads TGTGCCTGGGAAACGACAGCGAGTGGTGAAGCTTTCTTT.

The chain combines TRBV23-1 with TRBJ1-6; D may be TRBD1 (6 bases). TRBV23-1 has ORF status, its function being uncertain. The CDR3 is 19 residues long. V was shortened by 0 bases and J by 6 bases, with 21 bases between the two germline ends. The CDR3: CASSQSCLFRGVFNSPLHF. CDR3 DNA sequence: TGCGCCAGCAGTCAATCGTGCCTGTTCAGGGGTGTCTTTAATTCACCCCTCCACTTT.

DNA of the CDR3: TGTGCCTGGAGTGTAGGACACGGAAGATCCTACGAGCAGTACTTC. Translating gives CAWSVGHGRSYEQYF. The rearrangement joins TRBV30 to TRBJ2-7, with D tentatively TRBD1 (5 bases). The CDR3 has 15 residues. V was trimmed by 0 bases and J by 1 base, leaving 13 bases between them. The germline V gene has CDR1 GTSNPN and CDR2 SVGIG (reference sequence). The entire variable domain, with the rest obtained from reference TRBV30 and TRBJ2-7, is as follows: SQTIHQWPATLVQPVGSPLSLECTVEGTSNPNLYWYRQAAGRGLQLLFYSVGIGQISSEVPQNLSASRPQDRQFILSSKKLLLSDSGFYLCAWSVGHGRSYEQYFGPGTRLTVT.

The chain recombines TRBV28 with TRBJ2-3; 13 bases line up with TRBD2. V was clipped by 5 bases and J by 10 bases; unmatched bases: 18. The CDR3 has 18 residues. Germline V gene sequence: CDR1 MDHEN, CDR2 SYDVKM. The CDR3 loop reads CASSPGVRLAGGPSPQYF. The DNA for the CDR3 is TGTGCCAGCAGTCCTGGAGTGAGACTAGCGGGGGGCCCCAGCCCGCAGTATTTT.